This TCR beta chain is drawn from a study of blood T cells in healthy people across ages. General study findings and limits: Compared with aged donors, long-lived donors showed fewer expanded clones, suggesting selection.

Healthy Caucasians from Russia aged roughly 6 to 90 served as donors. A J-beta primer mix and a sample-barcoded 5' primer were used in a second PCR of about 7 to 12 cycles. CDR3-containing paired-end reads numbering at least 2.5 million came from each sample. TCRdb recomputed calls from the 5' RACE reads with MiXCR, one row per CDR3 protein. In the table there are around 1,500,000 distinct CDR3 sequences, roughly 28% of which are singletons. This clonotype was seen ten or more times. Its antigen is currently unknown. Sequencing was carried out using blood. This sequence was found in a woman in her twenties or thirties in good health.

CDR3 sequence: CASSSGGWTQYF. The CDR3 bases are TGTGCCAGCAGTTCTGGGGGGTGGACCCAGTACTTC. This rearrangement joins TRBV12-3 or TRBV12-4 to TRBJ2-5; possibly TRBD2 for D (6 bases). The CDR3 has 12 amino acids. V gave up 4 bases and J gave up 7 bases, with 10 bases separating them.